Here is one T cell receptor beta chain with its context. This clonotype was counted ten times or more. Its binding antigen is unknown. No much larger clone is present one base from it, and per-base qualities are unavailable. This sample is drawn from a study of tumor-infiltrating lymphocytes in primary liver carcinoma (dated by TCRdb to 2016 to 2017). In the study overall: Of the five patients, three men and two women aged 30 to 69 years, four had hepatocellular carcinoma and one had combined HCC and intrahepatic cholangiocarcinoma. The five patients had tumors of stage T1-T3 N0M0, with maximum diameters ranging from about 4.2 to 10 cm. Roughly 3.5 to 8 million productive TCRbeta reads were obtained per sample, and no significant difference in read depth was found between tissue types. For each liver tumor, the study sampled five regions along with adjacent normal tissue and blood, and applied TCRbeta repertoire sequencing, expression microarrays and whole-exome sequencing. A total of some 35 specimens from 5 patients underwent TCRbeta repertoire sequencing, comprising around 25 tumor regions, 5 adjacent noncancerous liver tissues and 5 peripheral blood samples. The 25 to 30 tumor region samples were profiled with Agilent mRNA microarrays so that TCRbeta repertoire diversity could be related to the local molecular phenotype. Technical replicate repertoires showed high reproducibility, with mean shared-clone rates about 0.91 and correlation coefficients above 0.95.

Total RNA and DNA were co-extracted without cell sorting from approximately 20-30 mg of bulk tissue using the AllPrep DNA/RNA mini kit. Between November 2015 and March 2016, roughly 5 patients in China with histopathologically diagnosed primary liver carcinoma had their tumors surgically resected. At the time of sampling, the patients were treatment-naive and had chronic HBV infection. Five spatially separated regions were sampled from each tumor: the superior, inferior, left-lateral and right-lateral poles, plus the tumor centre. Histological examination found more than 75% viable tumor cells in every tumor sample. Pieces of fresh tumor and adjacent tissue were cut in half, with one half kept in RNAlater at -80 degrees C and the other half sent for histology. V is shortened by 0 bases, J by 12 bases, and the region joining them spans 11 bases. In the germline V gene, CDR1 corresponds to MNHNS and CDR2 to SASEGT. The CDR3 spans 12 residues, from the cysteine through the phenylalanine. Only CDR3 DNA is held: 36 bases, read in frame from base 1.

Using a constant-region primer and ProtoScript II reverse transcriptase, TCRbeta-specific cDNA was reverse-transcribed from about 460 ng total RNA. The TCRbeta libraries were prepared through three rounds of nested multiplex PCR following a slightly modified ARM-PCR procedure. Each of the first two PCR rounds ran for about 10 cycles using multiplex TRBV1-TRBV30 forward primers together with a Cbeta reverse primer. Sample barcodes and Illumina adapters were added in a final 25-cycle PCR using Deep VentR polymerase. Before sequencing, amplicons of 200-500 bp were gel-purified using a QIAquick gel extraction kit. An Illumina HiSeq 2500 was used to sequence the TCRbeta amplicons with 250-bp paired-end reads. The study's own analysis went as follows. Quality trimming of reads was performed with Trimmomatic v0.33, and paired reads were merged with FLASH v1.2.11 so that full CDR3 sequences could be recovered. V, D and J germline segments were assigned to the rearranged TCRbeta sequences by MiGEC v1.2.1b. Clonotype statistics, along with Shannon-Wiener diversity indices, were calculated using VDJtools v1.0.0. Except for diversity analysis, only each sample's 250 most abundant clonotypes were used in subsequent analyses to reduce sampling bias. The raw public reads went through TCRdb reprocessing: fastp at Q25, MiXCR clone calling, in-frame beta chains kept. Duplicate CDR3 protein sequences are folded into a single record with the most common DNA and genes. The V and J calls were determined by TCRdb, not by the authors. A total of approximately 110,000 distinct CDR3 sequences appear in this sample, around 62% of them only once. Approximately 9.9% of the sample goes to the ten largest clones.

Broad study findings and their caveats: The top 250 clones made up a significantly larger repertoire fraction in tumors than in blood (p = 0.039). Only about 7.5-25% of top clones were found in all five regions of a tumor, suggesting spatial heterogeneity of tumor-infiltrating T cells. Only the TCR beta chain was sequenced, which likely underestimates true repertoire diversity because unpaired alpha chains were not captured. Repertoire overlap was found to be higher between tumor regions (mean about 35%) than between tumor-adjacent (about 17%) or tumor-blood (around 15%) pairs, consistent with antigen-driven expansion. Because the samples were bulk and unsorted, CD4+ and CD8+ T cell repertoires could not be compared. With just five or six patients in the study, the authors point out that the findings should be validated in a larger study.

The source of this sequence is a woman aged 60-75 years with primary liver carcinoma and hepatitis B virus infection. This chain joins TRBV6-1 to TRBJ1-2; the D gene is unclear. Sequenced sample: liver tumor tissue from sampling region 1. Interpreted using the paper, the cell subset or site label stands for: tumor region T1, superior pole. The CDR3 here reads CASSEAGRAHTF. The sequence in DNA is TGTGCCAGCAGTGAAGCGGGAAGGGCTCACACCTTC.